This T cell receptor (beta chain) was captured in a study of T cell responses to AZD1222 COVID-19 vaccine. Using immunoSEQ multiplex PCR, the repertoire was profiled, and TCRdb retains in-frame clones only, with some absent. The data show approximately 180,000 clones, around 89% seen once. Regarding the study as a whole: It should be noted that donors were predominantly white British and more often female, and clonal diversity was possibly underestimated. At 160-218 and 743-854, vaccine-associated CD4 TCRs were dominant, and they spanned spike. No repertoire was sampled before or during the peak T cell response, only after it.

Notes on this clone: Its specificity is unknown.

This clonotype was obtained from an adult who received the MenACWY meningococcal vaccine as a control. The sequences come from peripheral blood, collected 28 days after the second dose of the MenACWY control vaccine.

The CDR3 sequence is CASSGRPYSPLHF. In DNA, the CDR3 is TGTGCCAGCAGTGGTCGGCCCTATTCACCCCTCCACTTT. The rearrangement joins TRBV25-1 to TRBJ1-6; D is unresolved. There are 13 residues in the CDR3. Germline-derived CDR1 and CDR2 are MGHDK and SYGVNS. With 4 bases removed from V and 8 bases from J, the gap between germline ends came to 9 bases.